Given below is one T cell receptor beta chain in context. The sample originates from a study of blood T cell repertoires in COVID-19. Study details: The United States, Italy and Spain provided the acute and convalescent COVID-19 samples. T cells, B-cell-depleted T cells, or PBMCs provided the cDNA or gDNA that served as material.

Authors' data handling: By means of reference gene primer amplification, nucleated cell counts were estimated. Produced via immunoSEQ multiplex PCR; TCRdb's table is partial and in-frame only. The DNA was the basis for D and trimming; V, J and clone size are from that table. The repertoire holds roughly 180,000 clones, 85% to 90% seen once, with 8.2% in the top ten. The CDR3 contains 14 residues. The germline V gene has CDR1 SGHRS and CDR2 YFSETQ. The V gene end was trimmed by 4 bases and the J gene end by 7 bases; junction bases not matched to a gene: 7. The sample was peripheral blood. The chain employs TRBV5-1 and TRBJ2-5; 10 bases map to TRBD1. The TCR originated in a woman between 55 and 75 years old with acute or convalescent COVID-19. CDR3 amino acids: CASSQGTGDGTQYF. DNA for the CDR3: TGCGCCAGCAGCCAGGGGACAGGGGATGGGACCCAGTACTTC.